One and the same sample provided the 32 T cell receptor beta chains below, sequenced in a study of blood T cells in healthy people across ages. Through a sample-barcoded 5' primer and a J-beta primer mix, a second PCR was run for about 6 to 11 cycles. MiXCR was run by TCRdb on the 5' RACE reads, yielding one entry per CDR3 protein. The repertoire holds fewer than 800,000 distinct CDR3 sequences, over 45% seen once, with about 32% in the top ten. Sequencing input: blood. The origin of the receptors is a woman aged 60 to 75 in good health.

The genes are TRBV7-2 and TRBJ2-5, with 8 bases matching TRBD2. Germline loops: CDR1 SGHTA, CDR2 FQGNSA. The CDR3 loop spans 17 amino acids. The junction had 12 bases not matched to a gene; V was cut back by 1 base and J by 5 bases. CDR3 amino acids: CASSLVAGLASRETQYF. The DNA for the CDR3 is TGTGCCAGCAGCTTAGTTGCCGGACTAGCATCGCGGGAGACCCAGTACTTC.

The CDR3 loop is CASSERDRSPLHF. The DNA for the CDR3 is TGTGCCAGCAGTGAGAGGGATCGATCACCCCTCCACTTT. The rearrangement links TRBV25-1 to TRBJ1-6; D remains ambiguous. CDR1 and CDR2 from the germline V gene are MGHDK and SYGVNS. Deletions cut 3 bases from V and 10 bases from J, with 10 bases between. The CDR3 sequence is 13 residues long. The variable domain in full, with the rest retrieved from reference TRBV25-1 and TRBJ1-6, is EADIYQTPRYLVIGTGKKITLECSQTMGHDKMYWYQQDPGMELHLIHYSYGVNSTEKGDLSSESTVSRIRTEHFPLTLESARPSHTSQYLCASSERDRSPLHFGNGTRLTVT.

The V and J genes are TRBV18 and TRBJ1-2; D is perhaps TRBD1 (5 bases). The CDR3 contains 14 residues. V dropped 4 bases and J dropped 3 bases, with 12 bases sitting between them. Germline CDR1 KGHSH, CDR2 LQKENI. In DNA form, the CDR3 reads TGTGCCAGCTCACGAGGGGAGGGAGACTATGGCTACACCTTC. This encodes CASSRGEGDYGYTF.

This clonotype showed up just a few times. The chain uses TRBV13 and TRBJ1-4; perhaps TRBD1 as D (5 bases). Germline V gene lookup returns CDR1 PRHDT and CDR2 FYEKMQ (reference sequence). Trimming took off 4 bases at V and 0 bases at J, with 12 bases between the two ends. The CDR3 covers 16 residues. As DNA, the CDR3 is TGTGCCAGCAGCTCCGACAGTTCTGCAACTAATGAAAAACTGTTTTTT. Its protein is CASSSDSSATNEKLFF.

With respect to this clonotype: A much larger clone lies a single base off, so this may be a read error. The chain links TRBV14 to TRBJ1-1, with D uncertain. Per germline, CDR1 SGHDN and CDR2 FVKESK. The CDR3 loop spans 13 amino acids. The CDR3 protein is CVSRELGEAEAFF. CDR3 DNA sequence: TGTGTCAGCCGCGAATTGGGAGAGGCTGAAGCTTTCTTT.

The CDR3: CASSLVYKTEAFF. The CDR3 DNA reads TGTGCCAGCAGCTTAGTTTATAAGACTGAAGCTTTCTTT. The rearrangement joins TRBV7-2 to TRBJ1-1; unclear D gene. Germline-derived CDR1 and CDR2 are SGHTA and FQGNSA. V gave up 1 base and J gave up 5 bases, with 8 bases separating them. CDR3 length: 13 amino acids. The full variable domain, in which reference TRBV7-2 and TRBJ1-1 provide the parts outside the CDR3, is GAGVSQSPSNKVTEKGKDVELRCDPISGHTALYWYRQSLGQGLEFLIYFQGNSAPDKSGLPSDRFSAERTGGSVSTLTIQRTQQEDSAVYLCASSLVYKTEAFFGQGTRLTVV.

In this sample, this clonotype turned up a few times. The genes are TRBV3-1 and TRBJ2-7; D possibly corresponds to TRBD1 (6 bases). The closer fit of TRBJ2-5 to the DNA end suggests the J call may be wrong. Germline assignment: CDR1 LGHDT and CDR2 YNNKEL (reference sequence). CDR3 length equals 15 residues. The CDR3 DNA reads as TGTGCCAGCAGCAGCCGGACAGCCTACCAAGAGACCCAGTACTTC. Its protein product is CASSSRTAYQETQYF.

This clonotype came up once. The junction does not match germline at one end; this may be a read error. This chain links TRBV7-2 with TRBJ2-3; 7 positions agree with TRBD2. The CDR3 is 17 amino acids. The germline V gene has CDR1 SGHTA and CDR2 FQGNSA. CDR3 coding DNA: TGCGCCAGCAGCTTGGGGGTCTTGGCGGGGGGCACAGATACGCAGTATTTT. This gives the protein CASSLGVLAGGTDTQYF.

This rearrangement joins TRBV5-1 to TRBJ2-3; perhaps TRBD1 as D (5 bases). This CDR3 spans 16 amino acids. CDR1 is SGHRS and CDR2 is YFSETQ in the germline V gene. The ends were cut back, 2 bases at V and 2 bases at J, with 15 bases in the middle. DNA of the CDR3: TGCGCCAGCAGCTTCGCCCACAGGCAATCCACAGATACGCAGTATTTT. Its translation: CASSFAHRQSTDTQYF.

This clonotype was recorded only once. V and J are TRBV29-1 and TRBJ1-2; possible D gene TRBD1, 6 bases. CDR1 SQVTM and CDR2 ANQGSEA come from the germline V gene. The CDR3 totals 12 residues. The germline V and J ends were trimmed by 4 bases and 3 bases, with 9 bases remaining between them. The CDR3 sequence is CSVGGPDYGYTF. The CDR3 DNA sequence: TGCAGCGTTGGGGGGCCAGACTATGGCTACACCTTC. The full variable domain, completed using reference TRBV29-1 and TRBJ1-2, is SAVISQKPSRDICQRGTSLTIQCQVDSQVTMMFWYRQQPGQSLTLIATANQGSEATYESGFVIDKFPISRPNLTFSTLTVSNMSPEDSSIYLCSVGGPDYGYTFGSGTRLTVV.

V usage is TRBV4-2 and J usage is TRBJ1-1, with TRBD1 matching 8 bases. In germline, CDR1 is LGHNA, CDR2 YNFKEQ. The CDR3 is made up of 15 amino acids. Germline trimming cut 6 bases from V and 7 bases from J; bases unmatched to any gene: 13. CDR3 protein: CASSRDRTGKDEAFF. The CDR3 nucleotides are TGTGCCAGCAGTCGGGATCGGACAGGGAAGGATGAAGCTTTCTTT.

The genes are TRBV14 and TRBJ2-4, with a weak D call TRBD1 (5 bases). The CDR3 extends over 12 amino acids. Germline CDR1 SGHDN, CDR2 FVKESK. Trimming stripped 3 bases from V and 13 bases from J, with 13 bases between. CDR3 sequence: CASSHLIRVQYF. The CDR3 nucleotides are TGTGCCAGCAGCCATCTGATCAGGGTGCAGTACTTC.

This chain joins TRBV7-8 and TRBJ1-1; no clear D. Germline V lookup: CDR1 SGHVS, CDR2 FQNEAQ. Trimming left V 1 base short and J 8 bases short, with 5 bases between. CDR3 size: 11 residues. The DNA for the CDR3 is TGTGCCAGCAGCTTAGACCAGGAAGCTTTCTTT. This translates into CASSLDQEAFF. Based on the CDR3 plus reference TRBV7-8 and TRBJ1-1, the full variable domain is GAGVSQSPRYKVAKRGQDVALRCDPISGHVSLFWYQQALGQGPEFLTYFQNEAQLDKSGLPSDRFFAERPEGSVSTLKIQRTQQEDSAVYLCASSLDQEAFFGQGTRLTVV.

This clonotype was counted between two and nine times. In nucleotides, the CDR3 is TGTGCCAGCAGTAAGAGGCAAGGCGAGCAGTACTTC. This encodes CASSKRQGEQYF. This chain uses TRBV2 with TRBJ2-7; D not resolved. The CDR3 loop spans 12 amino acids. V lost 5 bases, J lost 6 bases, and 11 bases lay in between. CDR1 and CDR2 from the germline V gene are SNHLY and FYNNEI.

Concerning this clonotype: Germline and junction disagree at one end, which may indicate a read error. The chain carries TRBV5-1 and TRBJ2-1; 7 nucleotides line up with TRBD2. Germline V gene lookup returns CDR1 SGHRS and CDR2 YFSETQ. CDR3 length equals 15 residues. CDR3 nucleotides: TGCGCCAGCAGCCGGGAGGCCCCCTCCTGCAATGAGCAGTTCTTC. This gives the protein CASSREAPSCNEQFF. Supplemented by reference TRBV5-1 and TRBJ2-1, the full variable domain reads KAGVTQTPRYLIKTRGQQVTLSCSPISGHRSVSWYQQTPGQGLQFLFEYFSETQRNKGNFPGRFSGRQFSNSRSEMNVSTLELGDSALYLCASSREAPSCNEQFFGPGTRLTVL.

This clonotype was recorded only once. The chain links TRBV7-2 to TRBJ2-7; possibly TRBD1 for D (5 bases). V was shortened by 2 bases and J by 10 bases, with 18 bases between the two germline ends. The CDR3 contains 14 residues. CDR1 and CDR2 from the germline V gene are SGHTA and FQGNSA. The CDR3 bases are TGTGCCAGCAGCTTATGGGTAGGGGAAGAGGCCCAGTACTTC. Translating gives CASSLWVGEEAQYF.

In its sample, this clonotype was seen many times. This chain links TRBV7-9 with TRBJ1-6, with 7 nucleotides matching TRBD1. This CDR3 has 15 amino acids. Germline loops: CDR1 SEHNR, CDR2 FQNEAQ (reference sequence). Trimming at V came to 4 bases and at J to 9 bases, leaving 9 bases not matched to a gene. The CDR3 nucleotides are TGTGCCAGCAGCTCCGACAGGGAAGGGGGTTCACCCCTCCACTTT. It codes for CASSSDREGGSPLHF. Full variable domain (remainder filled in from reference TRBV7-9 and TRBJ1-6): DTGVSQNPRHKITKRGQNVTFRCDPISEHNRLYWYRQTLGQGPEFLTYFQNEAQLEKSRLLSDRFSAERPKGSFSTLEIQRTEQGDSAMYLCASSSDREGGSPLHFGNGTRLTVT.

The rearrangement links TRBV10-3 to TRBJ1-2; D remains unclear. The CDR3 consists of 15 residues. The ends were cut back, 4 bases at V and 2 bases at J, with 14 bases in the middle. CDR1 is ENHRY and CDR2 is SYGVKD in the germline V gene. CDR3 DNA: TGTGCCATCAGTGTTCTCAGAACCGTAAACTATGGCTACACCTTC. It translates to CAISVLRTVNYGYTF.

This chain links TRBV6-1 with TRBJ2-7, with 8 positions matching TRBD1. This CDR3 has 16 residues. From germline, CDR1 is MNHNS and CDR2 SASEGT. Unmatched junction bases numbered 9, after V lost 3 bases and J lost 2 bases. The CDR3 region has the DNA TGTGCCAGCAGTGACCCCCTTACAGGGGGAACCTACGAGCAGTACTTC. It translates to CASSDPLTGGTYEQYF.

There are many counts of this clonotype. In DNA form, the CDR3 reads TGTGCCAGCAGCCAAGGCCCAGGGCGCTACGAGCAGTACTTC. This codes for CASSQGPGRYEQYF. The chain is built from TRBV7-9 and TRBJ2-7, with TRBD1 as a possible D gene (5 bases). CDR3 length: 14 residues. Germline V gene lookup returns CDR1 SEHNR and CDR2 FQNEAQ (reference sequence). V gave up 5 bases and J gave up 3 bases, with 14 bases separating them.

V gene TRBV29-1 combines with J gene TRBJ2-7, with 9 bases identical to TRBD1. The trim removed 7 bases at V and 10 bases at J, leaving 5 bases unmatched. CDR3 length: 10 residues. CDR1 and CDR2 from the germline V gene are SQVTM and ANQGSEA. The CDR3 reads CSGTGGGQYF. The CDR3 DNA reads TGCAGCGGCACAGGGGGCGGTCAGTACTTC.

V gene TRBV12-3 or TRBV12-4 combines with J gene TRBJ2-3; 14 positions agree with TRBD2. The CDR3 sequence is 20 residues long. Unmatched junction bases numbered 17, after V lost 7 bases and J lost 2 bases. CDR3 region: CASTLPPGLAGARYTDTQYF. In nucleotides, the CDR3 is TGTGCCAGCACCCTCCCTCCGGGACTAGCGGGGGCGCGATACACAGATACGCAGTATTTT.

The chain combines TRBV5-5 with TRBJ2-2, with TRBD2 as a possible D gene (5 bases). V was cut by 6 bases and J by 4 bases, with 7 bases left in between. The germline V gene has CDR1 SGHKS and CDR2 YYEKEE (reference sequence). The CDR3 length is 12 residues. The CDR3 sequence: CASTRGTGELFF. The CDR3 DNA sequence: TGTGCCAGCACCCGGGGCACCGGGGAGCTGTTTTTT.

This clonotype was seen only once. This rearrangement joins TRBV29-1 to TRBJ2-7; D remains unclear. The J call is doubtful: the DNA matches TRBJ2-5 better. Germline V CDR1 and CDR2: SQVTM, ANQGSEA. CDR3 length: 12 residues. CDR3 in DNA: TGCAGCCATTTGGCGGAGTTGGAGACCCAGTACTTC. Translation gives CSHLAELETQYF.

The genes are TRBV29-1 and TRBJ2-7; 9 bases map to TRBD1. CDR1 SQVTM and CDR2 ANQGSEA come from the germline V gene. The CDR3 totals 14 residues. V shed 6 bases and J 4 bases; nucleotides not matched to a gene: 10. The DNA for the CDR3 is TGCAGCGTCGCGATGGACAGGGGCCCTTACGAGCAGTACTTC. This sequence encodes CSVAMDRGPYEQYF.

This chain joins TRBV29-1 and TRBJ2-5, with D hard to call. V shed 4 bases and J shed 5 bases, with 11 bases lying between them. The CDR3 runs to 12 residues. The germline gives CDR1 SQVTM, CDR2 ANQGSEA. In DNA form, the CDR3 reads TGCAGCGTTGGTCGGCGTTGGGAGACCCAGTACTTC. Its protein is CSVGRRWETQYF.

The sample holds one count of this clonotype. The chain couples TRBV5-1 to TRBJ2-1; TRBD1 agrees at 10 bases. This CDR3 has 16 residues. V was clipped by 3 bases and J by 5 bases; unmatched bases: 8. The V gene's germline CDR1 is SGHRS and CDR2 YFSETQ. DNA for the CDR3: TGCGCCAGCAGCTCGGGACAGGGGTCTAGCAACAATGAGCAGTTCTTC. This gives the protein CASSSGQGSSNNEQFF.

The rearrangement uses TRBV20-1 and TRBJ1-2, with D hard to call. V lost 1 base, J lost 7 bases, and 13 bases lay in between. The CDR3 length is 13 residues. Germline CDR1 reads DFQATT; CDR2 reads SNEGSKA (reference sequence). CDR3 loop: CSARGTIHPGYTF. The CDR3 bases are TGCAGTGCTAGAGGGACTATACACCCTGGCTACACCTTC.

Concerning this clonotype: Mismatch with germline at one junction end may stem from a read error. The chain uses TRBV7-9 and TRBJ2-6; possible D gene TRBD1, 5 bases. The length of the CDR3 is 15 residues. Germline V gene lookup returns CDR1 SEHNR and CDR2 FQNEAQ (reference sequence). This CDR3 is CASSSGYAGANVLTF. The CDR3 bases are TGTGCCAGCAGCTCCGGGTACGCTGGGGCCAATGTCCTGACTTTC.

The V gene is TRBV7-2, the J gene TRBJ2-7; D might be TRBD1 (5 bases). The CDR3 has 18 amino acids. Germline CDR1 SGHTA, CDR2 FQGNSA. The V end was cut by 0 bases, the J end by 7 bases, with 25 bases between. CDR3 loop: CASSLASSAVRANNEQYF. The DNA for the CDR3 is TGTGCCAGCAGCTTAGCCTCGAGTGCAGTCAGGGCAAACAATGAGCAGTACTTC.

In DNA form, the CDR3 reads TGTGCCATCAGTGAGTCCCAGGACAGGGCCAGCTCCTACGAGCAGTACTTC. As protein: CAISESQDRASSYEQYF. The chain has TRBV10-3 and TRBJ2-7; 8 bases line up with TRBD1. The CDR3 length is 17 residues. J lost 0 bases, V lost 0 bases, and 7 bases had no gene match. CDR1 and CDR2 (germline): ENHRY, SYGVKD.

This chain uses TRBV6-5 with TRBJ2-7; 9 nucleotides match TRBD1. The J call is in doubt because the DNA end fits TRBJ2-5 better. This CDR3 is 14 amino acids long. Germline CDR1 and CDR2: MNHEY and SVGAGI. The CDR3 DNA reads TGTGCCAGCAGTACAGGGGGCACTCAGGAGACCCAGTACTTC. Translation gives CASSTGGTQETQYF.